These 18 T cell receptor beta chains were sequenced from one sample in a study of T cells in localized non-small cell lung cancer. TCRdb's table, derived via immunoSEQ multiplex PCR, lists solely in-frame clones and lacks some. The table shows some 130,000 clones, with about 90% occurring only once. Material: peripheral blood, obtained before any cancer treatment. Receptors were obtained from a female donor over 55 with stage I lung adenocarcinoma.

This chain links TRBV30 with TRBJ1-2; the D is unclear. The V end was cut by 8 bases, the J end by 3 bases, with 10 bases between. The CDR3 extends over 11 amino acids. From germline, CDR1 is GTSNPN and CDR2 SVGIG (reference sequence). CDR3 protein: CARGLDYGYTF. DNA of the CDR3: TGTGCCCGGGGTTTGGACTATGGCTACACCTTC.

The chain employs TRBV6-6 and TRBJ2-1, with no clear D. Trimming took 6 bases from V and 1 from J, leaving 4 bases between them. CDR1 is MNHNY, CDR2 SVGAGI, per germline (reference sequence). The CDR3 runs 12 residues. This CDR3 reads CASRNSYNEQFF. CDR3 coding DNA: TGTGCCAGCAGAAATTCCTACAATGAGCAGTTCTTC.

The V gene is TRBV30, the J gene TRBJ2-7; D tentatively reads TRBD1 or TRBD2 (5 bases each). The CDR3 loop spans 14 amino acids. CDR1 is GTSNPN and CDR2 is SVGIG in the germline V gene (reference sequence). V shed 2 bases and J shed 6 bases, with 17 bases lying between them. The chain's CDR3 is CAWSRPRRGAEQYF. CDR3 nucleotides: TGTGCCTGGAGTCGTCCTCGAAGAGGGGCCGAGCAGTACTTC. Filled out from reference TRBV30 and TRBJ2-7, the complete variable domain reads SQTIHQWPATLVQPVGSPLSLECTVEGTSNPNLYWYRQAAGRGLQLLFYSVGIGQISSEVPQNLSASRPQDRQFILSSKKLLLSDSGFYLCAWSRPRRGAEQYFGPGTRLTVT.

This clone appeared once. This chain links TRBV28 with TRBJ2-7; perhaps TRBD2 as D (5 bases). The CDR3 extends over 14 amino acids. Per germline, CDR1 MDHEN and CDR2 SYDVKM. With 8 bases removed from V and 2 bases from J, the gap between germline ends came to 16 bases. The DNA of the CDR3 is TGTGCCAGCCAGCAGTTGACTATTCCCTACGAGCAGTACTTC. The encoded protein is CASQQLTIPYEQYF. Full variable domain (missing parts from reference TRBV28 and TRBJ2-7): DVKVTQSSRYLVKRTGEKVFLECVQDMDHENMFWYRQDPGLGLRLIYFSYDVKMKEKGDIPEGYSVSREKKERFSLILESASTNQTSMYLCASQQLTIPYEQYFGPGTRLTVT.

V is TRBV15 and J is TRBJ2-7; 9 positions match TRBD1. V lost 1 base to trimming and J lost 3 bases; unmatched junction nucleotides: 13. Looked up from germline, CDR1 is LNHNV and CDR2 is YYDKDF (reference sequence). The CDR3 totals 18 residues. The CDR3 is CATSRAGQGRLLVYEQYF. The CDR3 DNA follows: TGTGCCACCAGCAGAGCGGGACAGGGACGACTTTTGGTCTACGAGCAGTACTTC.

The chain recombines TRBV2 with TRBJ1-4; D gene unclear. This CDR3 contains 13 residues. The germline V gene encodes CDR1 SNHLY and CDR2 FYNNEI. V shed 11 bases and J shed 2 bases, with 12 bases lying between them. CDR3 coding DNA: TGTGCCGGATGCGTGCAGACTAATGAAAAACTGTTTTTT. Translating gives CAGCVQTNEKLFF.

The V gene is TRBV19, the J gene TRBJ1-1; D is perhaps TRBD1 (6 bases). The CDR3 has 17 residues. CDR1 is LNHDA and CDR2 is SQIVND in the germline V gene (reference sequence). Trimming cost V 2 bases and J 3 bases, with 19 bases left between them. The DNA of the CDR3 is TGTGCCAGTAGTATACGGGTGCCAGGGGTTAGGTACACTGAAGCTTTCTTT. Translated: CASSIRVPGVRYTEAFF.

J is TRBJ2-1 and V is TRBV7-8; 16 bases match TRBD2. The CDR3 is 19 amino acids. The junction had 11 bases not matched to a gene; V was cut back by 4 bases and J by 5 bases. CDR1 SGHVS and CDR2 FQNEAQ come from the germline V gene. The CDR3 DNA sequence: TGTGCCAGCAGCTGGGTCCCGGGACTAGCGGGAGGGAGCGACAATGAGCAGTTCTTC. Protein sequence: CASSWVPGLAGGSDNEQFF.

This clone is a singleton in its sample. V gene TRBV2 combines with J gene TRBJ2-5; 10 bases fit TRBD1. Germline CDR1 and CDR2: SNHLY and FYNNEI. The CDR3 runs 14 residues. V lost 5 bases and J lost 2; bases outside the gene matches: 2. The CDR3 sequence is CASSWTGGQETQYF. The CDR3 DNA reads TGTGCCAGCAGTTGGACAGGGGGGCAAGAGACCCAGTACTTC.

Points on this clone: A junction end diverges from the germline sequence, so it may reflect a read error. The chain joins TRBV15 to TRBJ1-2, with TRBD1 as a possible D gene (5 bases). Germline CDR1 LNHNV, CDR2 YYDKDF (reference sequence). The CDR3 has 13 residues. CDR3 DNA sequence: TGTGCCACCAGCAGAGATATCAGGGAGAGGGTGCACTTC. Its translation is CATSRDIRERVHF.

The CDR3 DNA follows: TGTGCCTGGAGTAGATCCGGGGACAAGGCTTTCTTT. This encodes CAWSRSGDKAFF. The V call is TRBV30, the J call TRBJ1-1; D may be TRBD1 (6 bases). The ends were cut back, 2 bases at V and 11 bases at J, with 15 bases in the middle. The CDR3 extends over 12 amino acids. Germline CDR1 reads GTSNPN; CDR2 reads SVGIG (reference sequence).

The chain employs TRBV30 and TRBJ1-2, with 9 bases matching TRBD1. There are 16 residues in the CDR3. Trimming cost V 0 bases and J 5 bases; bases outside gene matches: 10. Germline V gives CDR1 GTSNPN, CDR2 SVGIG (reference sequence). The CDR3 nucleotides read TGTGCCTGGAGTGTAAGGATACCGGACAGGGGTTATGGCTACACCTTC. It yields the protein CAWSVRIPDRGYGYTF.

This sequence joins TRBV5-1 and TRBJ2-1, with D possibly matching TRBD1 (6 bases). The germline gives CDR1 SGHRS, CDR2 YFSETQ. There are 13 residues in the CDR3. The V gene lost 4 bases and the J gene lost 10 bases, with 15 bases spanning the gap. The CDR3 nucleotides are TGCGCCAGCAGCGAGAGGACAGTCGGCGAGCAGTTCTTC. It is translated as CASSERTVGEQFF.

The rearrangement joins TRBV18 to TRBJ2-3, with D uncertain. The CDR3 consists of 15 residues. The V and J ends lost 6 bases and 0 bases respectively, with 13 bases between them. Per germline, CDR1 KGHSH and CDR2 LQKENI. Written as DNA, the CDR3 is TGTGCCAGCTCCCCTAATCATGCTAGCACAGATACGCAGTATTTT. Its protein product is CASSPNHASTDTQYF.

This clone was counted once. The CDR3 coding sequence is TGTGCCAGCAGTGAGGGGGAACAGCCCCAGCATTTT. Protein product: CASSEGEQPQHF. The chain links TRBV25-1 to TRBJ1-5, with D possibly TRBD1 on 5 matching bases. Trimming took 3 bases from V and 7 from J, leaving 7 bases between them. Germline CDR1 reads MGHDK; CDR2 reads SYGVNS. This CDR3 is 12 amino acids long.

The V call is TRBV28, the J call TRBJ1-2, with 8 bases fitting TRBD1. Germline trimming cut 7 bases from V and 8 bases from J; bases unmatched to any gene: 12. The CDR3 has 14 residues. Per the germline V gene, CDR1 is MDHEN and CDR2 is SYDVKM. The CDR3 sequence: CASKLEDRESGYTF. CDR3 DNA sequence: TGTGCCAGCAAGCTCGAGGACAGGGAAAGCGGCTACACCTTC.

The genes are TRBV27 and TRBJ1-1; 7 bases line up with TRBD1. V shed 4 bases, J shed 8 bases, and the junction held 1 base outside the gene matches. The CDR3 length is 11 residues. Germline-derived CDR1 and CDR2 are MNHEY and SMNVEV (reference sequence). The CDR3 coding sequence is TGTGCCAGCAGTTCGGACAGGGAAGCTTTCTTT. As protein: CASSSDREAFF.

This sequence joins TRBV5-1 and TRBJ1-2; 8 bases match TRBD1. The V gene end was trimmed by 3 bases and the J gene end by 4 bases; junction bases not matched to a gene: 5. Germline loops: CDR1 SGHRS, CDR2 YFSETQ. This CDR3 is built from 14 residues. The CDR3 loop reads CASSSGTGSYGYTF. The CDR3 DNA is TGCGCCAGCAGCTCAGGGACAGGAAGCTATGGCTACACCTTC.